This T cell receptor beta chain comes out of a study of cytomegalovirus exposure and HLA in healthy donors. Study outcomes and limitations: The study listed around 150 cytomegalovirus-associated TCR beta chains. Most TCR sequences were rare, but some public TCRs occurred in many donors.

This CDR3 spans 13 amino acids. Germline CDR1 is SGHRS and CDR2 is YFSETQ. The germline V and J ends were trimmed by 2 bases and 2 bases, with 7 bases remaining between them. Comments on this clone: What it recognizes is unknown.

Measured with immunoSEQ multiplex PCR; TCRdb has only the in-frame clones, and not every one. Among 90,000 or so clones listed, roughly 97% were seen once. The V gene is TRBV5-1, the J gene TRBJ1-1; D uncertain. This sequence originates from a man between 18 and 35 years old in good health and CMV-seronegative. Sequences were obtained from PBMCs. CDR3: CASSFQANTEAFF. The CDR3 nucleotides are TGCGCCAGCAGCTTCCAAGCTAACACTGAAGCTTTCTTT.